This paragraph covers one T cell receptor beta chain sequence. The target antigen is unknown. This entry comes from a study of cytomegalovirus exposure and HLA in healthy donors. Points from the study as a whole: Reports showed the classifier diagnosing cytomegalovirus status with high specificity and sensitivity. Earlier findings revealed that most TCR beta V segments proved productive either about 87% or about 30% of the time.

Researchers ran the PCR with 60 Vbeta and 13 Jbeta primers. The assay was immunoSEQ multiplex PCR, and TCRdb's table has in-frame clones only and misses some. Of about 120,000 clones listed, about 78% are singletons. From germline, CDR1 is MDHEN and CDR2 SYDVKM. This CDR3 is 14 amino acids long. Deletions cut 6 bases from V and 5 bases from J, with 16 bases between. The genes are TRBV28 and TRBJ1-1, with a tentative D call TRBD1 (5 bases). This receptor was identified in a female donor in good health and CMV-seronegative. The sequencing sample was made of PBMCs. CDR3 in amino acids: CASSLTQEWTEAFF. The CDR3 DNA is TGTGCCAGCAGCCTGACACAGGAATGGACTGAAGCTTTCTTT.